One sample yielded the 28 T cell receptor beta chains listed below, sequenced in a study of early T cells in non-severe SARS-CoV-2 infection (dated by TCRdb to the early 2020s). Libraries were constructed by 5' RACE. TCRdb names NextSeq 500 as the instrument used. Clones were called with MiXCR by TCRdb after fastp trimmed the public reads at Q25, and only in-frame beta chains were retained. When rows share a CDR3 protein, they turn into one entry using the most common DNA and genes. This sample holds some 81,000 distinct CDR3 sequences; approximately 16% were observed only once. Around 2.6% of the sample comes from the top ten. Sequences were obtained from whole blood. These receptors all stem from an adult who was a healthcare worker with PCR-confirmed SARS-CoV-2 infection or an uninfected control (not recorded which).

The CDR3 loop reads CASSLEGGTSDYEQYF. DNA for the CDR3: TGTGCCAGCAGCTTAGAGGGAGGGACATCTGACTACGAGCAGTACTTC. The J gene is TRBJ2-7, the V gene TRBV7-9; perhaps TRBD2 as D (7 bases). CDR3 length: 16 amino acids. CDR1 and CDR2 (germline): SEHNR, FQNEAQ (reference sequence). V lost 1 base, J lost 3 bases, and 16 bases lay in between.

The rearrangement joins TRBV6-5 to TRBJ2-1, with TRBD2 matching 8 bases. Trimming removed 5 bases from V and 5 bases from J; junction bases left unmatched: 8. In germline, CDR1 is MNHEY, CDR2 SVGAGI. The CDR3 has 15 residues. Here the CDR3 DNA reads TGTGCCAGCAGTCGTCAGGCGGGAGGTCACAATGAGCAGTTCTTC. Translation gives CASSRQAGGHNEQFF.

This clonotype occurred a few times. The chain joins TRBV11-2 to TRBJ2-3; D not resolved. CDR1 and CDR2 (germline): SGHAT, FQNNGV. Trimming cost V 5 bases and J 1 base, with 13 bases left between them. The length of the CDR3 is 15 residues. CDR3 in DNA: TGTGCCAGCAGCAGAGAGGTTTGGCGCACAGATACGCAGTATTTT. This codes for CASSREVWRTDTQYF. Looking up the rest from reference TRBV11-2 and TRBJ2-3 gives the full variable domain: EAGVAQSPRYKIIEKRQSVAFWCNPISGHATLYWYQQILGQGPKLLIQFQNNGVVDDSQLPKDRFSAERLKGVDSTLKIQPAKLEDSAVYLCASSREVWRTDTQYFGPGTRLTVL.

The chain is built from TRBV5-1 and TRBJ2-1, with TRBD2 matching over 11 bases. CDR1 is SGHRS and CDR2 is YFSETQ in the germline V gene. CDR3 length: 16 residues. V lost 2 bases and J lost 5; bases outside the gene matches: 6. The CDR3 DNA follows: TGCGCCAGCAGCTTTTGGGGGACTAGCGGACACAATGAGCAGTTCTTC. Encoded protein: CASSFWGTSGHNEQFF.

Only a few counts were recorded for this clonotype. The rearrangement joins TRBV7-8 to TRBJ2-3, with unresolved D. The V and J ends lost 5 bases and 6 bases respectively, with 15 bases between them. The CDR3 has 14 residues. Germline-derived CDR1 and CDR2 are SGHVS and FQNEAQ. CDR3 DNA sequence: TGTGCCAGCAGCCGAGAGACCAACGCCGATACGCAGTATTTT. It is translated as CASSRETNADTQYF.

This clonotype was counted only a few times. CDR3 sequence reads: CASSAYFNEQFF. DNA for the CDR3: TGTGCCAGCAGTGCCTACTTCAATGAGCAGTTCTTC. The gene calls are TRBV2 and TRBJ2-1; D ambiguous. Germline assignment: CDR1 SNHLY and CDR2 FYNNEI. There are 12 residues in the CDR3. V was cut by 4 bases and J by 6 bases, with 7 bases left in between. The full variable domain, with the rest looked up from reference TRBV2 and TRBJ2-1, is EPEVTQTPSHQVTQMGQEVILRCVPISNHLYFYWYRQILGQKVEFLVSFYNNEISEKSEIFDDQFSVERPDGSNFTLKIRSTKLEDSAMYFCASSAYFNEQFFGPGTRLTVL.

In this sample, this clonotype turned up a few times. The CDR3: CASSHTGLIQETQYF. The DNA for the CDR3 is TGTGCCAGCAGCCACACGGGACTGATCCAAGAGACCCAGTACTTC. The genes are TRBV14 and TRBJ2-5; possibly TRBD2 for D (6 bases). This CDR3 region has 15 residues. V was cut by 3 bases and J by 1 base, with 12 bases left in between. Germline V gene sequence: CDR1 SGHDN, CDR2 FVKESK.

This clonotype was picked up many times. The genes are TRBV6-5 and TRBJ1-2, with 12 bases that match TRBD1. The CDR3 spans 17 residues. The germline V gene encodes CDR1 MNHEY and CDR2 SVGAGI. V was clipped by 0 bases and J by 7 bases; unmatched bases: 9. In nucleotides, the CDR3 is TGTGCCAGCAGTTACTCAGCCGGGACAGGGGGCGCGTTTGGCTACACCTTC. Amino acids: CASSYSAGTGGAFGYTF.

This clonotype was recorded once. Its ends do not fully match the called genes, so a read error is possible. The chain joins TRBV11-3 to TRBJ2-1, with D possibly matching TRBD2 (5 bases). CDR3 length: 12 amino acids. Germline assignment: CDR1 SGHNT and CDR2 YENEEA. Here the CDR3 reads CASRLAYTEQFF. CDR3 bases: TGTGCCAGCCGGCTAGCTTACACTGAGCAGTTCTTC.

This clonotype was observed a handful of times. J is TRBJ1-1 and V is TRBV7-9; D gene ambiguous. Trimming stripped 1 base from V and 0 bases from J, with 12 bases between. Germline V gives CDR1 SEHNR, CDR2 FQNEAQ (reference sequence). The CDR3 loop spans 16 amino acids. The CDR3 loop is CASSLVRAAMNTEAFF. The CDR3 coding sequence is TGTGCCAGCAGCTTAGTCCGTGCGGCAATGAACACTGAAGCTTTCTTT.

The chain couples TRBV7-9 to TRBJ2-7; weak D call: TRBD1 (6 bases). Looked up from germline, CDR1 is SEHNR and CDR2 is FQNEAQ (reference sequence). V was clipped by 6 bases and J by 4 bases, with 16 bases between them. CDR3 length equals 14 residues. In DNA, the CDR3 is TGTGCCAGCAGTCCCGGACAGCCGGAGTACGAGCAGTACTTC. Protein sequence: CASSPGQPEYEQYF.

This clonotype appeared many times. The chain couples TRBV20-1 to TRBJ1-5; tentative D call: TRBD1 (6 bases). This CDR3 comprises 14 residues. The V end lost 6 bases, the J end lost 2 bases, and 14 bases lay between the germline ends. Germline assignment: CDR1 DFQATT and CDR2 SNEGSKA (reference sequence). This CDR3 reads CSAPATGGNQPQHF. The CDR3 DNA is TGCAGTGCCCCGGCGACAGGTGGCAATCAGCCCCAGCATTTT.

The V call is TRBV19, the J call TRBJ2-1, with 10 nucleotides matching TRBD1. The ends lost 5 bases at V and 5 bases at J; junction bases unmatched: 9. This CDR3 contains 16 residues. Germline loops: CDR1 LNHDA, CDR2 SQIVND (reference sequence). Here the CDR3 DNA reads TGTGCCAGTAGTCCCGGCGGGACAGGGGCCCACAATGAGCAGTTCTTC. Its protein is CASSPGGTGAHNEQFF.

Only a few counts were recorded for this clonotype. This chain uses TRBV11-2 with TRBJ1-1, with D possibly matching TRBD1 (6 bases). V gave up 2 bases and J gave up 5 bases, with 12 bases separating them. The germline gives CDR1 SGHAT, CDR2 FQNNGV. This CDR3 region has 14 residues. DNA of the CDR3: TGTGCCAGCAGCTTATTGCAGGGGTGGACTGAAGCTTTCTTT. This sequence encodes CASSLLQGWTEAFF.

V is TRBV6-5 and J is TRBJ2-2; perhaps TRBD1 as D (6 bases). From germline, CDR1 is MNHEY and CDR2 SVGAGI. The germline V and J ends were trimmed by 0 bases and 7 bases, with 12 bases remaining between them. The CDR3 runs 15 residues. CDR3 nucleotides: TGTGCCAGCAGTTACTCAAACAGGGTTGACGGGGAGCTGTTTTTT. Translating it yields CASSYSNRVDGELFF.

The gene calls are TRBV7-6 and TRBJ2-7; 11 bases align to TRBD2. After removal of 4 bases from V and 4 bases from J, the junction contained 21 bases not matched to a gene. This CDR3 comprises 20 residues. The germline V gene encodes CDR1 SGHVS and CDR2 FNYEAQ. Written as DNA, the CDR3 is TGTGCCAGCAGCTGGGACCTCGGACTAGCGGGCTCGAGGGGGAATTACGAGCAGTACTTC. Translated, it gives CASSWDLGLAGSRGNYEQYF. Variable domain in full (rest from reference TRBV7-6 and TRBJ2-7): GAGVSQSPRYKVTKRGQDVALRCDPISGHVSLYWYRQALGQGPEFLTYFNYEAQQDKSGLPNDRFSAERPEGSISTLTIQRTEQRDSAMYRCASSWDLGLAGSRGNYEQYFGPGTRLTVT.

The table lists this clonotype with many counts. For the CDR3, the DNA is TGTGCCAGCAGCCGACTAGCGGGGGTGACCGGGGAGCTGTTTTTT. This gives the protein CASSRLAGVTGELFF. The rearrangement joins TRBV7-9 to TRBJ2-2; the match to TRBD2 covers 12 bases. The CDR3 sequence is 15 residues long. V lost 5 bases to trimming and J lost 5 bases; unmatched junction nucleotides: 3. Per germline, CDR1 SEHNR and CDR2 FQNEAQ (reference sequence).

This clonotype was found a few times. The chain uses TRBV29-1 and TRBJ2-1, with TRBD2 matching over 12 bases. Germline-derived CDR1 and CDR2 are SQVTM and ANQGSEA. Unmatched junction bases numbered 3, after V lost 3 bases and J lost 6 bases. The CDR3 has 14 amino acids. CDR3 region: CSVEGTSGFNEQFF. The CDR3 coding sequence is TGCAGCGTTGAGGGGACTAGCGGGTTCAATGAGCAGTTCTTC.

This clonotype was seen a few times. The V gene is TRBV10-2, the J gene TRBJ2-1, with TRBD2 as a possible D gene (5 bases). Between the trimmed V and J ends, which lost 8 bases and 5 bases, there was a span of 16 bases. The CDR3 totals 14 residues. CDR1 and CDR2 (germline): WSHSY, SAAADI. CDR3 nucleotides: TGCGCCAGCCTTAGCGATAGTCGGGACAATGAGCAGTTCTTC. Protein product: CASLSDSRDNEQFF.

This clonotype has at least ten counts. The rearrangement joins TRBV7-9 to TRBJ1-1; weak D call: TRBD1 (5 bases). CDR1 and CDR2 (germline): SEHNR, FQNEAQ (reference sequence). The V end lost 2 bases, the J end lost 5 bases, and 9 bases lay between the germline ends. The CDR3 contains 13 residues. The CDR3 nucleotides read TGTGCCAGCAGCTTAAGTCAGGGTACTGAAGCTTTCTTT. It translates to CASSLSQGTEAFF.

This clonotype was recorded many times. The rearrangement links TRBV20-1 to TRBJ2-7; D not resolved. V lost 0 bases to trimming and J lost 6 bases, with 15 bases between them. CDR3 length: 14 amino acids. Germline V gene data show CDR1 as DFQATT and CDR2 as SNEGSKA (reference sequence). The CDR3 bases are TGCAGTGCTAGAGATCTTAGGTCTCGCATCGAGCAGTACTTC. Translation gives CSARDLRSRIEQYF.

The genes are TRBV12-3 or TRBV12-4 and TRBJ1-3, with D unclear. The V end was cut by 1 base, the J end by 0 bases, with 10 bases between. This CDR3 region has 16 residues. The CDR3 spells CASSLGQVLSGNTIYF. DNA for the CDR3: TGTGCCAGCAGTTTAGGCCAGGTCCTCTCTGGAAACACCATATATTTT.

The CDR3 DNA reads TGTGCCAGCAGCCCATTAGGCGTTAGCCGGTACGAGCAGTACTTC. Its translation: CASSPLGVSRYEQYF. The chain employs TRBV7-9 and TRBJ2-7, with D unclear. The CDR3 contains 15 residues. Germline values: CDR1 SEHNR, CDR2 FQNEAQ (reference sequence). Trimming pared 5 bases from V and 4 bases from J, leaving 18 bases between.

V gene TRBV20-1 combines with J gene TRBJ2-5, with TRBD1 matching over 8 bases. The CDR3 consists of 14 residues. The germline V gene has CDR1 DFQATT and CDR2 SNEGSKA (reference sequence). Trimming took 0 bases from V and 6 from J; bases not matched to a gene: 6. This CDR3 is CSARDQGARKTQYF. The CDR3 nucleotides read TGCAGTGCTAGAGATCAGGGGGCGAGAAAGACCCAGTACTTC.

The CDR3 reads CASSVAGVPNTGELFF. The DNA for the CDR3 is TGTGCCAGCAGCGTAGCGGGGGTTCCGAACACCGGGGAGCTGTTTTTT. The rearrangement links TRBV9 to TRBJ2-2; possibly TRBD2 for D (6 bases). CDR3 length: 16 residues. Trimming left V 0 bases short and J 0 bases short, with 9 bases between. Germline-derived CDR1 and CDR2 are SGDLS and YYNGEE.

This clonotype has more than one count but fewer than ten. This chain links TRBV21-1 with TRBJ2-2; the table's D gene call, TRBD2, was not cross checked with the DNA. TRBV21-1 is noted as a pseudogene. CDR3 length equals 16 residues. The CDR3 spells CASSIRSGSSTGELFF. DNA of the CDR3: TGTGCCAGCAGCATTAGGAGCGGGAGTAGTACCGGGGAGCTGTTTTTT.

This clonotype was detected ten times or more. This chain connects TRBV28 to TRBJ1-1, with TRBD1 identical over 8 bases. J lost 5 bases, V lost 10 bases, and 9 bases had no gene match. Germline CDR1 reads MDHEN; CDR2 reads SYDVKM. The CDR3 covers 13 residues. CDR3 sequence reads: CATQGRGRTEAFF. For the CDR3, the DNA is TGTGCCACCCAGGGCAGGGGGCGTACTGAAGCTTTCTTT.

This clonotype was counted a few times. The V call is TRBV4-1, the J call TRBJ2-3; weak D call: TRBD2 (5 bases). The V and J ends lost 0 bases and 1 base respectively, with 8 bases between them. This CDR3 is 15 amino acids long. Looked up from germline, CDR1 is MGHRA and CDR2 is YSYEKL. The CDR3 DNA sequence: TGCGCCAGCAGCCAAGAATCGCGGGGCACAGATACGCAGTATTTT. It yields the protein CASSQESRGTDTQYF.